Presented here are 3 T cell receptor beta chains from one specimen sequenced in a study of tumor-infiltrating lymphocytes in primary liver carcinoma. A primer in the constant region served to generate TCR beta cDNA from approximately 500 ng of total RNA. For TCR beta, libraries were produced by three nested multiplex PCR rounds using slightly modified ARM-PCR. In the first two PCR rounds, TRBV1-TRBV30 forward primers were paired with a C-beta reverse primer, and each round lasted roughly 9 cycles. TCRdb used MiXCR to reprocess the multiplex PCR reads, holding one entry per CDR3 protein. The data contain 100,000 or so distinct CDR3 sequences, around 71% of them seen just once; the ten biggest clones take up around 10%. Between roughly 17 and 31 mg of unsorted bulk tissue served as the source from which RNA and DNA were co-extracted. Sequenced sample: liver tumor tissue from sampling region 2. This sample's subset: tumor region T2, inferior pole. The receptors stem from an older woman with primary liver carcinoma and hepatitis B virus infection.

Details on this clonotype: The junction shows a germline mismatch at one end, possibly a read error. The gene calls are TRBV11-3 and TRBJ2-1, with 7 bases lining up with TRBD2. The CDR3 sequence is 15 residues long. Per germline, CDR1 SGHNT and CDR2 YENEEA. The CDR3 loop reads CASGLVTSGKLEQFF. DNA of the CDR3: TGTGCCAGCGGCTTAGTAACCAGCGGGAAGCTCGAGCAGTTCTTC. Drawing the rest from reference TRBV11-3 and TRBJ2-1, the complete variable domain is EAGVVQSPRYKIIEKKQPVAFWCNPISGHNTLYWYLQNLGQGPELLIRYENEEAVDDSQLPKDRFSAERLKGVDSTLKIQPAELGDSAVYLCASGLVTSGKLEQFFGPGTRLTVL.

Comment on this clonotype: One end of the junction varies from germline; a read error may be responsible. The J gene is TRBJ2-3, the V gene TRBV5-1; the D gene is possibly TRBD1 (6 bases). Per the germline V gene, CDR1 is SGHRS and CDR2 is YFSETQ. This CDR3 is 14 amino acids long. This CDR3 reads CTSSLGQNTDTQYF. CDR3 bases: TGCACCAGCAGTTTGGGACAAAACACAGATACGCAGTATTTT. The variable domain in full, with the rest retrieved from reference TRBV5-1 and TRBJ2-3, is KAGVTQTPRYLIKTRGQQVTLSCSPISGHRSVSWYQQTPGQGLQFLFEYFSETQRNKGNFPGRFSGRQFSNSRSEMNVSTLELGDSALYLCTSSLGQNTDTQYFGPGTRLTVL.

This clonotype was found once. The rearrangement links TRBV11-2 to TRBJ1-2; the D is unclear. The CDR3 is made up of 14 amino acids. CDR1 and CDR2 from the germline V gene are SGHAT and FQNNGV. Trimming took off 5 bases at V and 8 bases at J, with 18 bases between the two ends. The CDR3, as DNA: TGTGCCAGCAGCCGGACCATTCGAGTGGTGGGCTACACCTTC. Its protein is CASSRTIRVVGYTF. Combining the CDR3 with reference TRBV11-2 and TRBJ1-2 gives the whole variable domain EAGVAQSPRYKIIEKRQSVAFWCNPISGHATLYWYQQILGQGPKLLIQFQNNGVVDDSQLPKDRFSAERLKGVDSTLKIQPAKLEDSAVYLCASSRTIRVVGYTFGSGTRLTVV.